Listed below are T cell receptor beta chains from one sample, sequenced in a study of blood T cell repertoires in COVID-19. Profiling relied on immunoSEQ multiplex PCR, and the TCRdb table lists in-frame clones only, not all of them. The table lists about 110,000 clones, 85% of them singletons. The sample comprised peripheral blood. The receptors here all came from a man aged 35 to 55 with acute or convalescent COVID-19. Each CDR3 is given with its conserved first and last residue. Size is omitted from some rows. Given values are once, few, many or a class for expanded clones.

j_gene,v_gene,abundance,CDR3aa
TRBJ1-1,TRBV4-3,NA,CASSQDKQGGGLEAFF
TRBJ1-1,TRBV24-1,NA,CAIDRGGYRAFF
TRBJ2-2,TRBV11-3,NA,CASSLRWAAGELFF
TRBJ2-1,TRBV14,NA,CASSPGPGGSYNEQFF
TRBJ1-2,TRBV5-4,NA,CASSLDRNYGYTF
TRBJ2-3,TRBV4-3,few,CASSHFSDRETDTQYF
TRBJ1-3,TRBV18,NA,CASSGTGGNTIYF
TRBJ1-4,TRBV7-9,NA,CASAHFATNEKLFF
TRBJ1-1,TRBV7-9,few,CASSLNNEAFF
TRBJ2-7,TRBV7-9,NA,CASSPGTGSYEQYF
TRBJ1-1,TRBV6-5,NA,CASSRQGELGTEAFF
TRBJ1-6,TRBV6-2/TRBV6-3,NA,CASSLVLSPLHF
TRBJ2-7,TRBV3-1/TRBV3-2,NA,CASSHLTGNSYEQYF
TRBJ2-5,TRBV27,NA,CASSLTFGGLHSKETQYF
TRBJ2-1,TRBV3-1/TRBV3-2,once,CASSEGTGEYNEQFF
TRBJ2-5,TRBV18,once,CASSTLSGVYQETQYF
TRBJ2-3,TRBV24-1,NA,CATRGGQGTDTQYF
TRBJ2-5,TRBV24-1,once,CATSDLGSGPSETQYF
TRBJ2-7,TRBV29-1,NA,CSVNGQGFMEQYF
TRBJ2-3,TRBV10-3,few,CAISDLGGSGTDTQYF
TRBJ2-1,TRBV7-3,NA,CASQKSGTSGYNEQFF
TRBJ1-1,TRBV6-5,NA,CASSYTDRGPAFF
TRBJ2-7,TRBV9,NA,CASSVGGPYEQYF
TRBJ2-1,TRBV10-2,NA,CASSDRWAPSGGVNEQFF
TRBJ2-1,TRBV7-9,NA,CASSPVPGGGHSYNEQFF
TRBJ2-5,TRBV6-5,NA,CASNTGMETQYF
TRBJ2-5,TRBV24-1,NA,CATSDRRDSAFETQYF
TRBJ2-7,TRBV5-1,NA,CASSKRASYEQYF